One sample yielded the 10 T cell receptor beta chains listed below, sequenced in a study of post-analysis software for immune sequencing data. Findings and limits, study-wide: Roughly 5 TRBV segments were significantly more frequent in patients than in controls. TRBV5-6, TRBV5-1 and TRBV20-1 were among these segments.

No antigens are known for them. Unique-molecular-identifier-tagged TCR beta cDNA libraries were used. From the PCR reads, TCRdb called clonotypes with MiXCR, one entry per CDR3 protein. The sample has approximately 570,000 distinct CDR3 sequences, roughly 46% seen once; the top ten hold 1.5% to 2%. The sample was blood. These receptors originate from a girl aged 5 to 17 with multiple sclerosis.

This chain joins TRBV5-1 and TRBJ2-3; TRBD2 might be the D (6 bases). The CDR3 loop spans 15 amino acids. CDR1 is SGHRS and CDR2 is YFSETQ in the germline V gene. Deletions cut 0 bases from V and 6 bases from J, with 14 bases between. The CDR3 sequence is CASSLETVGGDTQYF. The CDR3 DNA reads TGCGCCAGCAGCTTGGAGACTGTCGGGGGTGATACGCAGTATTTT.

The genes are TRBV2 and TRBJ2-1, with D possibly matching TRBD1 (7 bases). Germline V gives CDR1 SNHLY, CDR2 FYNNEI. Trimming cost V 4 bases and J 2 bases, with 12 bases left between them. This CDR3 is 15 amino acids long. In nucleotides, the CDR3 is TGTGCCAGCAGTGGACAGGGAGGCCCCTACAATGAGCAGTTCTTC. Its protein product is CASSGQGGPYNEQFF.

The J gene is TRBJ1-6, the V gene TRBV2; tentative D call: TRBD1 (5 bases). Per the germline V gene, CDR1 is SNHLY and CDR2 is FYNNEI. V lost 6 bases and J lost 5, with 11 bases in between. The CDR3 consists of 14 residues. The CDR3 sequence: CASRSDRNNSPLHF. Here the CDR3 DNA reads TGTGCCAGCAGATCTGACAGAAATAATTCACCCCTCCACTTT.

The V gene is TRBV10-3, the J gene TRBJ2-1; 7 bases align to TRBD2. The ends lost 0 bases at V and 3 bases at J; junction bases unmatched: 8. The CDR3 totals 17 residues. The germline V gene has CDR1 ENHRY and CDR2 SYGVKD. CDR3 DNA: TGTGCCATCAGTGAGTCGCCCGGAAGCGGGATCTACAATGAGCAGTTCTTC. Amino acid sequence: CAISESPGSGIYNEQFF.

This clonotype was detected many times. The chain uses TRBV7-2 and TRBJ2-3, with unresolved D. CDR1 is SGHTA and CDR2 is FQGNSA in the germline V gene. CDR3 length: 12 residues. Trimming took 5 bases from V and 2 from J, leaving 5 bases between them. CDR3 bases: TGTGCCAGCAGCCTGTTCACAGATACGCAGTATTTT. Translating it yields CASSLFTDTQYF.

This chain joins TRBV10-3 and TRBJ2-3; 9 nucleotides line up with TRBD2. Germline V lookup: CDR1 ENHRY, CDR2 SYGVKD. The CDR3 sequence is 14 residues long. Trimming took 8 bases from V and 0 from J; bases not matched to a gene: 3. The CDR3 spells CAISSGGSTDTQYF. Written as DNA, the CDR3 is TGTGCCATCTCGAGCGGGGGGAGCACAGATACGCAGTATTTT.

The chain uses TRBV12-3 or TRBV12-4 and TRBJ1-2, with a tentative D call TRBD1 (6 bases). The CDR3 spans 16 residues. Trimming left V 7 bases short and J 0 bases short, with 18 bases between. The CDR3 DNA reads as TGTGCCAGCACTTGGGCCCAGGGGAGAGCTAACTATGGCTACACCTTC. The encoded protein is CASTWAQGRANYGYTF.

In its sample, this clonotype was seen a few times. V and J are TRBV5-1 and TRBJ2-1; TRBD2 matches 7 bases. The CDR3 loop spans 17 amino acids. From germline, CDR1 is SGHRS and CDR2 YFSETQ. After removal of 0 bases from V and 5 bases from J, the junction contained 11 bases not matched to a gene. CDR3 protein: CASSLGLAKRINNEQFF. The CDR3 region has the DNA TGCGCCAGCAGCTTGGGACTAGCAAAGCGGATAAACAATGAGCAGTTCTTC.

V and J are TRBV20-1 and TRBJ1-2; D unresolved. Germline V gene data show CDR1 as DFQATT and CDR2 as SNEGSKA (reference sequence). This CDR3 has 13 residues. The V end lost 1 base, the J end lost 2 bases, and 8 bases lay between the germline ends. CDR3 coding DNA: TGCAGTGCTAGAGTAGGGATAAACTATGGCTACACCTTC. It is translated as CSARVGINYGYTF.

The chain has TRBV5-1 and TRBJ1-6, with D perhaps TRBD1 (5 bases). The germline CDR1 and CDR2 sequences are SGHRS and YFSETQ. The CDR3 has 17 amino acids. Between the trimmed V and J ends, which lost 0 bases and 9 bases, there was a span of 19 bases. DNA of the CDR3: TGCGCCAGCAGCTTGGTTGCAGGGTTTTCTTCGGGTTCACCCCTCCACTTT. Protein product: CASSLVAGFSSGSPLHF.